This T cell receptor (beta chain) was captured by sequencing in a study of lymphopenia after photon versus proton radiotherapy. The CDR3 is 14 residues long. In germline, CDR1 is KGHSH, CDR2 LQKENI. V was trimmed by 2 bases and J by 11 bases, leaving 16 bases between them. Comment on this clone: Its specificity is not known.

Study-level results: After lymphocyte nadir, photon-treated repertoires showed oligoclonal expansion, especially CD8+ Temra. Only patients who died were analyzed for survival; proton advantage is unproven. Photon-treated patients lost naive T cells and TCR diversity; proton-treated stayed stable. Larger post-nadir TCR diversity loss correlated inversely with survival in deceased patients.

Here immunoSEQ multiplex PCR was the method, and the copy in TCRdb shows in-frame clones only, minus some. The table records tens of thousands of clones, roughly 90% of them present only once. The chain is built from TRBV18 and TRBJ1-5; the D gene is possibly TRBD1 (6 bases). This clonotype was sampled from a man aged 80 or over with esophageal cancer. Sequencing used peripheral blood, obtained from a patient treated with proton-based radiotherapy. The CDR3, as DNA: TGTGCCAGCTCACCAGCGGGGACATCAGCGGCCCAGCATTTT. It encodes CASSPAGTSAAQHF. The full variable domain, rest sourced from reference TRBV18 and TRBJ1-5, is NAGVMQNPRHLVRRRGQEARLRCSPMKGHSHVYWYRQLPEEGLKFMVYLQKENIIDESGMPKERFSAEFPKEGPSILRIQQVVRGDSAAYFCASSPAGTSAAQHFGDGTRLSIL.